Below are 18 T cell receptor beta chains sequenced from a single sample in a study of cytomegalovirus exposure and HLA in healthy donors. Primers: 60 Vbeta forward and 13 Jbeta reverse. Generated by immunoSEQ multiplex PCR, the TCRdb table keeps only in-frame clones and is missing some. The sample has some 100,000 clones, more than 75% seen once. Sequencing used PBMCs. These receptors were collected from a woman aged 50 to 60 in good health and CMV-seropositive.

The rearrangement uses TRBV19 and TRBJ1-5; weak D call: TRBD1 (5 bases). The CDR3 consists of 14 residues. The ends were cut back, 1 base at V and 3 bases at J, with 7 bases in the middle. The germline gives CDR1 LNHDA, CDR2 SQIVND (reference sequence). This CDR3 is CASSIGQYNQPQHF. For the CDR3, the DNA is TGTGCCAGTAGTATAGGACAGTACAATCAGCCCCAGCATTTT.

The chain couples TRBV15 to TRBJ2-7; the D gene is possibly TRBD1 (6 bases). The CDR3 is made up of 14 amino acids. Trimming shortened V by 3 bases and J by 2 bases, and 11 bases separated the two germline ends. Germline values: CDR1 LNHNV, CDR2 YYDKDF (reference sequence). CDR3 in amino acids: CATSRTGSAYEQYF. DNA of the CDR3: TGTGCCACCAGCAGGACAGGTAGCGCCTACGAGCAGTACTTC.

This chain uses TRBV6-4 with TRBJ2-3; 7 bases are shared with TRBD1. This CDR3 region has 14 residues. Germline V gene data show CDR1 as MRHNA and CDR2 as SNTAGT. The trim removed 2 bases at V and 6 bases at J, leaving 5 bases unmatched. The CDR3 DNA reads as TGTGCCAGCAGTGACACCCGCAGGGGGGATACGCAGTATTTT. Protein sequence: CASSDTRRGDTQYF.

The rearrangement uses TRBV6-5 and TRBJ2-7, with 9 nucleotides matching TRBD1. Unmatched junction bases numbered 1, after V lost 2 bases and J lost 2 bases. Per germline, CDR1 MNHEY and CDR2 SVGAGI. The CDR3 has 14 residues. CDR3 nucleotides: TGTGCCAGCAGTTACGGGACAGGGACCTACGAGCAGTACTTC. Translating gives CASSYGTGTYEQYF.

This chain links TRBV9 with TRBJ2-7, with 9 bases matching TRBD2. CDR1 and CDR2 from the germline V gene are SGDLS and YYNGEE. The CDR3 length is 16 residues. V shed 4 bases and J 5 bases; nucleotides not matched to a gene: 13. The CDR3 loop reads CASSPRPGREGHEQYF. As DNA, the CDR3 is TGTGCCAGCAGCCCACGGCCGGGGCGGGAGGGCCACGAGCAGTACTTC.

V and J are TRBV4-2 and TRBJ1-4; D is unclear. Germline loops: CDR1 LGHNA, CDR2 YNFKEQ. The CDR3 sequence is 14 residues long. V dropped 1 base and J dropped 7 bases, with 10 bases sitting between them. The CDR3 nucleotides read TGTGCCAGCAGCCAAGGACACGCAACTGAAAAACTGTTTTTT. It specifies CASSQGHATEKLFF.

This clone was observed once. This chain joins TRBV29-1 and TRBJ2-3; TRBD1 matches 8 bases. V dropped 1 base and J dropped 8; count of bases not matched to a gene: 17. Germline V lookup: CDR1 SQVTM, CDR2 ANQGSEA. The CDR3 runs to 17 residues. The CDR3 bases are TGCAGCGTTGAAGGGCCCGGACAGGGAAGGGGCGCAGGTACGCAGTATTTT. Its translation is CSVEGPGQGRGAGTQYF.

V usage is TRBV27 and J usage is TRBJ1-2, with TRBD1 as a possible D gene (6 bases). Trimming removed 0 bases from V and 4 bases from J, with 12 bases in between. Germline V lookup: CDR1 MNHEY, CDR2 SMNVEV (reference sequence). The CDR3 totals 15 residues. The CDR3: CASSLSGAGLYGYTF. For the CDR3, the DNA is TGTGCCAGCAGTTTATCGGGGGCAGGGCTCTATGGCTACACCTTC.

The chain joins TRBV30 to TRBJ2-3; 8 bases agree with TRBD2. With 5 bases clipped from V and 1 base from J, the junction kept 2 bases outside the gene matches. Per the germline V gene, CDR1 is GTSNPN and CDR2 is SVGIG (reference sequence). The CDR3 consists of 13 residues. Here the CDR3 reads CAWAGGGTDTQYF. As DNA, the CDR3 is TGTGCCTGGGCGGGGGGTGGCACAGATACGCAGTATTTT.

The CDR3 sequence: CASSQDGGRDTQYF. The CDR3 nucleotides are TGTGCCAGCAGCCAAGACGGAGGGCGGGATACGCAGTATTTT. The gene calls are TRBV7-3 and TRBJ2-3, with D possibly TRBD2 on 6 matching bases. V dropped 5 bases and J dropped 6 bases, with 15 bases sitting between them. Per germline, CDR1 SGHTA and CDR2 FQGTGA. The CDR3 is 14 residues long.

The rearrangement joins TRBV2 to TRBJ1-1, with D possibly being TRBD1 (5 bases). Germline values: CDR1 SNHLY, CDR2 FYNNEI. The CDR3 has 14 residues. V shed 4 bases and J shed 5 bases, with 14 bases lying between them. Here the CDR3 reads CASSADTSRTEAFF. The DNA for the CDR3 is TGTGCCAGCAGTGCGGACACCTCAAGGACTGAAGCTTTCTTT. The whole variable domain, remainder taken from reference TRBV2 and TRBJ1-1, is EPEVTQTPSHQVTQMGQEVILRCVPISNHLYFYWYRQILGQKVEFLVSFYNNEISEKSEIFDDQFSVERPDGSNFTLKIRSTKLEDSAMYFCASSADTSRTEAFFGQGTRLTVV.

The table lists this clone with a count of one. The rearrangement links TRBV9 to TRBJ2-2; 7 bases are shared with TRBD2. V shed 0 bases, J shed 5 bases, and the junction held 7 bases outside the gene matches. The germline V gene has CDR1 SGDLS and CDR2 YYNGEE. The CDR3 runs to 16 residues. The CDR3 spells CASSVDRDYPTGELFF. CDR3 bases: TGTGCCAGCAGCGTAGATCGGGACTACCCGACCGGGGAGCTGTTTTTT.

This clone was seen a handful of times. This sequence joins TRBV30 and TRBJ1-6; tentatively, D is TRBD1 (6 bases). The V gene's germline CDR1 is GTSNPN and CDR2 SVGIG (reference sequence). The length of the CDR3 is 15 residues. V lost 1 base to trimming and J lost 9 bases, with 16 bases between them. The CDR3, as DNA: TGTGCCTGGAGTGGTGACAGGTGGCTACGTTCACCCCTCCACTTT. Translation: CAWSGDRWLRSPLHF.

J is TRBJ2-7 and V is TRBV7-8, with 9 bases that match TRBD1. The CDR3 contains 14 residues. The J segment lost 7 bases and the V segment lost 5 bases, leaving 9 bases of the junction unmatched. Germline CDR1 is SGHVS and CDR2 is FQNEAQ. The CDR3 reads CASSTRTGVNEQYF. The CDR3, as DNA: TGTGCCAGCAGCACCCGGACAGGGGTAAATGAGCAGTACTTC.

The rearrangement links TRBV4-1 to TRBJ1-1; D is perhaps TRBD1 (5 bases). Germline V gives CDR1 MGHRA, CDR2 YSYEKL. The CDR3 sequence is 17 residues long. V was cut by 4 bases and J by 0 bases, with 18 bases left in between. CDR3 nucleotide sequence: TGCGCCAGCAGCCCCCCGGCGGGGCCGGGGCTGAACACTGAAGCTTTCTTT. Protein product: CASSPPAGPGLNTEAFF.

V is TRBV30 and J is TRBJ2-2; 8 bases map to TRBD2. Losses at the gene ends were 4 bases for V and 7 bases for J; bases not matched to a gene: 8. The CDR3 runs 14 residues. Germline values: CDR1 GTSNPN, CDR2 SVGIG (reference sequence). The CDR3 is CAWKHTSGIGELFF. Written as DNA, the CDR3 is TGTGCCTGGAAACATACTAGCGGTATCGGGGAGCTGTTTTTT.

The chain is built from TRBV6-6 and TRBJ1-2; 7 nucleotides line up with TRBD1. The CDR3 consists of 12 residues. Germline trimming cut 6 bases from V and 7 bases from J; bases unmatched to any gene: 5. In germline, CDR1 is MNHNY, CDR2 SVGAGI (reference sequence). The CDR3 coding sequence is TGTGCCAGCAGGGGGACAGCCATTGGCTACACCTTC. Amino acids: CASRGTAIGYTF.

The rearrangement links TRBV4-1 to TRBJ1-1, with a tentative D call TRBD1 (5 bases). The CDR3 length is 19 residues. The germline CDR1 and CDR2 sequences are MGHRA and YSYEKL. V lost 0 bases and J lost 0, with 20 bases in between. CDR3 coding DNA: TGCGCCAGCAGCCAAGATTGGGACTTTGGCTCCTTTATGAACACTGAAGCTTTCTTT. It is translated as CASSQDWDFGSFMNTEAFF.